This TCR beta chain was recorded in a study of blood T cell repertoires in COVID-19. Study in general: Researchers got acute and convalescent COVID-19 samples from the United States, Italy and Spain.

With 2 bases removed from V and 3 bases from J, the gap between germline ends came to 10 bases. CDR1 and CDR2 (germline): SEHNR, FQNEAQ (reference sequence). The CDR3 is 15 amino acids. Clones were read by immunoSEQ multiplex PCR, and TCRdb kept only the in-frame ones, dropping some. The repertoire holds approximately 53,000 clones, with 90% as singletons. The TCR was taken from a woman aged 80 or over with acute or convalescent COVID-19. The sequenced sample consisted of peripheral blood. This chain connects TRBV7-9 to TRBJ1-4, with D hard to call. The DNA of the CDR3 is TGTGCCAGCAGCTTATCTGCAGGATCTAATGAAAAACTGTTTTTT. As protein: CASSLSAGSNEKLFF.